This T cell receptor beta chain derives from a study of OX40 agonist ivuxolimab in advanced cancers. Sequencing used immunoSEQ multiplex PCR; TCRdb keeps in-frame clones, though not all of them. The data contain 65,000 to 75,000 clones, 88% of them singletons. V was pared by 0 bases and J by 3 bases, with 3 bases of the junction left unmatched. The CDR3 sequence is 17 residues long. Per germline, CDR1 SGDLS and CDR2 YYNGEE. The chain carries TRBV9 and TRBJ2-3, with TRBD2 identical over 14 bases. The TCR originated in an adult with an advanced solid tumor such as melanoma, head and neck, liver or kidney cancer. The sample was CD4+ or CD8+ T cells sorted from blood, taken in a trial of the OX40 agonist ivuxolimab. In nucleotides, the CDR3 is TGTGCCAGCAGCGTAGGAGGGACTAGCGGGAGTACAGATACGCAGTATTTT. This codes for CASSVGGTSGSTDTQYF.